A single sample is the source of the 2 T cell receptor beta chains below, sequenced in a study of persistence of HIV-infected CD4 T cells (dated by TCRdb to 2018 to 2021). TCRbeta repertoires were sequenced from genomic DNA with the immunoSEQ hsTCRB assay version 4 in survey mode. This immuneACCESS table, as held by TCRdb, lists in-frame sequences with V and J called but not all clones. Of the missing ones, under half trace to an unresolved V gene in checked studies; the others have no known cause. The sample profile shows about 36,000 clones; approximately 78% of them were found once. The top ten constitute just under 1% of the sample. Read against the paper, the sample's treatment or condition label means: suppressive antiretroviral therapy. A pool of overlapping HIV-1 Gag 15-mer peptides was used at roughly 0.93 ug per peptide per mL for cell stimulation. Nonresponding CD40L-negative CD69-negative CD45RO-high memory CD4+ T cells were sorted as memory populations depleted of antigen-responding cells.

Their antigens remain unidentified. The sample here was cultured CD4+ T cells from PBMCs, taken from a patient who received antiretroviral therapy. According to the study, the label for this sample's cell subset or site signals: CD40L-CD69- CD45RO-high memory CD4 T cells not responding to Gag peptides. The receptors originated from an adult with HIV. The donor label of this sample is uncertain.

The chain links TRBV30 to TRBJ1-2; TRBD1 matches 7 bases. Looked up from germline, CDR1 is GTSNPN and CDR2 is SVGIG (reference sequence). The CDR3 totals 12 residues. Germline trimming cut 5 bases from V and 8 bases from J; bases unmatched to any gene: 8. DNA of the CDR3: TGTGCCTGGGCCACAGGGGCAGGGGGCTACACCTTC. Encoded protein: CAWATGAGGYTF.

V is TRBV6-1 and J is TRBJ1-2; maybe TRBD1 (5 bases). The CDR3 contains 15 residues. Germline CDR1 reads MNHNS; CDR2 reads SASEGT. V lost 3 bases and J lost 8, with 19 bases in between. The CDR3 sequence: CASSEVPGPSGGYTF. CDR3 DNA: TGTGCCAGCAGTGAGGTCCCAGGGCCCTCGGGGGGCTACACCTTC.